This entry lists 10 T cell receptor beta chains sequenced from one sample in a study of blood T cell repertoires in COVID-19. Assay used: immunoSEQ multiplex PCR; TCRdb lists only in-frame clones, some missing. The repertoire holds about 95,000 clones, with 89% as singletons. The material sequenced was peripheral blood. The source is a man in his fifties with COVID-19, enrolled during active disease.

The rearrangement uses TRBV27 and TRBJ2-7; 13 bases agree with TRBD2. The trim removed 5 bases at V and 4 bases at J, leaving 2 bases unmatched. The CDR3 consists of 14 residues. Germline V lookup: CDR1 MNHEY, CDR2 SMNVEV (reference sequence). CDR3 nucleotides: TGTGCCAGCAGTAGGACTAGCGGGGGTTACGAGCAGTACTTC. This gives the protein CASSRTSGGYEQYF.

The genes are TRBV11-3 and TRBJ2-1; no firm D call. V lost 1 base to trimming and J lost 5 bases, with 6 bases between them. CDR1 SGHNT and CDR2 YENEEA come from the germline V gene. CDR3 size: 13 residues. In DNA, the CDR3 is TGTGCCAGCAGCTTAGCGGTTGACAATGAGCAGTTCTTC. It is translated as CASSLAVDNEQFF.

This clone appeared a single time. The gene calls are TRBV19 and TRBJ2-3, with 13 positions matching TRBD2. V was clipped by 0 bases and J by 1 base; unmatched bases: 4. CDR3 length: 18 amino acids. The germline gives CDR1 LNHDA, CDR2 SQIVND (reference sequence). The CDR3 sequence is CASSIDRLAGGRTDTQYF. Written as DNA, the CDR3 is TGTGCCAGTAGTATAGATCGACTAGCGGGGGGCCGCACAGATACGCAGTATTTT.

V and J are TRBV11-2 and TRBJ2-1, with D maybe TRBD2 (6 bases). Between the trimmed V and J ends, which lost 8 bases and 2 bases, there was a span of 13 bases. CDR3 length equals 14 residues. CDR1 and CDR2 from the germline V gene are SGHAT and FQNNGV. Written as DNA, the CDR3 is TGTGCCAGCCACCGTCGACTAGCCTACAATGAGCAGTTCTTC. Its protein is CASHRRLAYNEQFF. The full variable domain, in which reference TRBV11-2 and TRBJ2-1 provide the parts outside the CDR3, is EAGVAQSPRYKIIEKRQSVAFWCNPISGHATLYWYQQILGQGPKLLIQFQNNGVVDDSQLPKDRFSAERLKGVDSTLKIQPAKLEDSAVYLCASHRRLAYNEQFFGPGTRLTVL.

The rearrangement joins TRBV10-2 to TRBJ1-3; 9 bases map to TRBD1. Germline trimming cut 8 bases from V and 0 bases from J; bases unmatched to any gene: 5. The CDR3 loop spans 15 amino acids. Germline CDR1 is WSHSY and CDR2 is SAAADI. The CDR3 bases are TGCGCCAGCCTGAGGGACAGGGTCTCTGGAAACACCATATATTTT. As protein: CASLRDRVSGNTIYF.

This clone appeared a few times. The chain joins TRBV24-1 to TRBJ2-3; D remains ambiguous. Trimming left V 0 bases short and J 4 bases short, with 13 bases between. There are 16 residues in the CDR3. Germline V gene sequence: CDR1 KGHDR, CDR2 SFDVKD. CDR3 amino acids: CATSDLRQLNPDTQYF. For the CDR3, the DNA is TGTGCCACCAGTGATTTGCGCCAGTTGAACCCAGATACGCAGTATTTT.

J is TRBJ2-7 and V is TRBV6-5; D possibly corresponds to TRBD1 (5 bases). The germline V and J ends were trimmed by 5 bases and 3 bases, with 17 bases remaining between them. Germline V gene sequence: CDR1 MNHEY, CDR2 SVGAGI. The CDR3 has 15 residues. The CDR3 spells CASSPYTDNYYEQYF. Written as DNA, the CDR3 is TGTGCCAGCAGTCCGTACACGGACAACTACTACGAGCAGTACTTC.

This clone has more than one count but fewer than ten. The chain uses TRBV5-1 and TRBJ1-1, with no clear D. V was trimmed by 3 bases and J by 5 bases, leaving 11 bases between them. The CDR3 length is 13 residues. Germline-derived CDR1 and CDR2 are SGHRS and YFSETQ. Here the CDR3 DNA reads TGCGCCAGCAGCTATTCCGGGGATACTGAAGCTTTCTTT. Its translation: CASSYSGDTEAFF.

The chain carries TRBV15 and TRBJ2-6; 7 bases fit TRBD1. Germline V gene sequence: CDR1 LNHNV, CDR2 YYDKDF (reference sequence). The CDR3 totals 15 residues. Germline trimming cut 4 bases from V and 0 bases from J; bases unmatched to any gene: 0. The CDR3 protein is CATSTGGSGANVLTF. CDR3 in DNA: TGTGCCACCAGCACAGGGGGCTCTGGGGCCAACGTCCTGACTTTC.

The V and J genes are TRBV15 and TRBJ1-3; no reliable D call. The CDR3 has 16 amino acids. The V gene lost 5 bases and the J gene lost 1 base, with 15 bases spanning the gap. Germline V gives CDR1 LNHNV, CDR2 YYDKDF (reference sequence). DNA of the CDR3: TGTGCCACCAGCTCTAAGAGGTACATATCTGGAAACACCATATATTTT. It yields the protein CATSSKRYISGNTIYF.